The entry below gives a single T cell receptor (beta chain) sequence along with its context. This clone's antigen is unknown. Per-base qualities were not stored, and no clone one base away is much larger. The CDR3 starts with the cysteine, ends with the phenylalanine, and has 13 residues. The retained sequence is limited to the CDR3, 39 bases, with the frame set at the first base. Based on the germline V gene, the CDR1 and CDR2 sequences are MNHNS and SASEGT. At the junction V is shortened by 2 bases and J by 6 bases, with 8 bases in between. These data come from a study of technical replicates of blood from a few donors (dated by TCRdb to about 2017). Library preparation employed the immunoSEQ multiplex PCR assay. This immuneACCESS table, as held by TCRdb, lists in-frame sequences with V and J called but not all clones. Of the missing ones, under half trace to an unresolved V gene in checked studies; the others have no known cause. For this sample there are around 80,000 clones; around 91% appear just once. The leading ten clones occupy 0.41% of the sample.

The TCR comes from a human donor in good health. The rearranged segments are TRBV6-1 and TRBJ1-5; the D segment cannot be called with confidence. Source material: T cells isolated from PBMCs. This receptor has the CDR3 CASSELESQPQHF. The nucleotides are TGTGCCAGCAGTGAATTAGAGAGTCAGCCCCAGCATTTT.